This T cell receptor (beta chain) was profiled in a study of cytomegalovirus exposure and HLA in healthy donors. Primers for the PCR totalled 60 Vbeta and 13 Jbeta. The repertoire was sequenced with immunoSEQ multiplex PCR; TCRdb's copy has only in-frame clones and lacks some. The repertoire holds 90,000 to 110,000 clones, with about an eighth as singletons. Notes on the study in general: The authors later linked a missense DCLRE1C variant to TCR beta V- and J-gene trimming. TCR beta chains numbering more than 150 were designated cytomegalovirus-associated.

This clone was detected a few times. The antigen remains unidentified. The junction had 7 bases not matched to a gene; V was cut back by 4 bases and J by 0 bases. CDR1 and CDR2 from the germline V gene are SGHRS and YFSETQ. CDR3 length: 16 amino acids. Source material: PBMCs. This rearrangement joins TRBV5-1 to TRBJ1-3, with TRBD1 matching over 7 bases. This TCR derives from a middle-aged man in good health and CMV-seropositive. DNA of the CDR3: TGCGCCAGCAGCGATCAGGGACAGTACTCTGGAAACACCATATATTTT. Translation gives CASSDQGQYSGNTIYF.